These T cell receptor beta chains were read from a single sample in a study of blood T cell repertoires in COVID-19. This table comes from immunoSEQ multiplex PCR, and its TCRdb copy is limited to in-frame clones, with some not included. Seen here are some 320,000 clones, around 87% observed once, and the top ten hold 7.8%. Sequencing was carried out using peripheral blood. All receptors come from a woman between 45 and 65 years old who had recovered from COVID-19. Each CDR3 is given with its conserved first and last residue. The order of the fields is CDR3 protein, CDR3 DNA, clone size, D gene, V gene, J gene. The D gene is left open where the match is weak. Clone size, where shown, is once, few, many, or a class for clones that have expanded.

CASGQGDEKLFF,TGTGCCAGTGGACAGGGGGACGAAAAACTGTTTTTT,.,TRBD1,TRBV28,TRBJ1-4
CASSLGTGYGYTF,TGTGCCAGCAGCTTGGGGACTGGCTATGGCTACACCTTC,.,.,TRBV5-6,TRBJ1-2
CASSLRLTGPRSYEQYF,TGTGCCAGCAGTCTCCGGTTGACAGGGCCAAGGTCCTACGAGCAGTACTTC,.,TRBD1,TRBV6-2/TRBV6-3,TRBJ2-7
CSASWDRERTPSSYNEQFF,TGCAGTGCTAGTTGGGACAGGGAACGGACGCCAAGCTCCTACAATGAGCAGTTCTTC,.,TRBD1,TRBV20-1,TRBJ2-1
CASTRSRKSSYEQYF,TGCGCCAGCACTCGTAGCAGAAAGAGCTCCTACGAGCAGTACTTC,.,.,TRBV10-1,TRBJ2-7
CASSVSLGEGTEAFF,TGTGCCAGCAGCGTATCTCTTGGGGAGGGCACTGAAGCTTTCTTT,.,.,TRBV9,TRBJ1-1
CASSRSVAGTSWSYEQYF,TGTGCCAGCAGTCGGTCGGTGGCAGGGACTAGCTGGTCCTACGAGCAGTACTTC,.,TRBD2,TRBV27,TRBJ2-7
CASSEARTGVDEQFF,TGTGCCAGCAGTGAAGCCCGGACAGGGGTGGATGAGCAGTTCTTC,.,TRBD1,TRBV2,TRBJ2-1
CAIRGSLGGETQYF,TGTGCCATCAGGGGATCCCTAGGGGGAGAGACCCAGTACTTC,.,.,TRBV10-3,TRBJ2-5
CASSSTGGPGYTF,TGCGCCAGCAGCTCAACAGGGGGGCCTGGCTACACCTTC,.,TRBD1,TRBV5-1,TRBJ1-2
CASSHRLVGNSPLHF,TGCGCCAGCAGCCACAGACTGGTCGGGAATTCACCCCTCCACTTT,once,.,TRBV4-3,TRBJ1-6
CASSEGLQVFTEAFF,TGTGCCAGCAGCGAAGGTCTGCAGGTGTTCACTGAAGCTTTCTTT,.,.,TRBV5-5,TRBJ1-1
CASSFYLRDSLLAGNTGELFF,TGTGCCAGTAGTTTTTATTTACGGGACAGTCTACTAGCGGGAAACACCGGGGAGCTGTTTTTT,.,TRBD2,TRBV19,TRBJ2-2
CSASNAGDLHTQYF,TGCAGTGCTAGTAACGCGGGGGACCTCCATACGCAGTATTTT,.,TRBD2,TRBV20-1,TRBJ2-3
CASRDRGLSTDTQYF,TGTGCCAGCCGGGACAGGGGGCTAAGCACAGATACGCAGTATTTT,once,TRBD1,TRBV18,TRBJ2-3
CSAMTGYEQYF,TGCAGTGCGATGACAGGGTACGAGCAGTACTTC,.,TRBD1,TRBV20-1,TRBJ2-7
CASSETGTGLRDTEAFF,TGTGCCAGCAGCGAAACCGGGACAGGGCTTCGGGACACTGAAGCTTTCTTT,.,TRBD1,TRBV7-3,TRBJ1-1
CASSQDFDEQFF,TGTGCCAGCAGCCAAGATTTCGATGAGCAGTTCTTC,once,.,TRBV3-1/TRBV3-2,TRBJ2-1
CASSSDTYQPQHF,TGTGCCAGCAGTTCAGACACTTATCAGCCCCAGCATTTT,.,.,TRBV28,TRBJ1-5
CSAGALDTQYF,TGCAGTGCTGGGGCTTTAGATACGCAGTATTTT,.,.,TRBV20-1,TRBJ2-3
CASSLVRGQETQYF,TGTGCCAGCAGCTTAGTCAGGGGCCAAGAGACCCAGTACTTC,.,.,TRBV7-6,TRBJ2-5
CASSATRDSYEQYF,TGTGCCAGCAGTGCCACCCGGGACAGCTACGAGCAGTACTTC,.,TRBD1,TRBV6-6,TRBJ2-7
CASSPQSSVRNEQFF,TGTGCCAGCTCACCCCAATCTAGCGTAAGGAATGAGCAGTTCTTC,.,.,TRBV18,TRBJ2-1
CASRLAEPKEQYF,TGTGCCAGCAGACTAGCGGAGCCTAAGGAGCAGTACTTC,.,TRBD2,TRBV28,TRBJ2-7
CASSYGTSGDEQFF,TGTGCCAGCAGCTACGGGACTAGTGGCGATGAGCAGTTCTTC,.,TRBD2,TRBV7-9,TRBJ2-1
CASSPFRGSRGSAGELFF,TGTGCCAGCTCACCATTCCGAGGATCCAGGGGATCAGCCGGGGAGCTGTTTTTT,.,.,TRBV18,TRBJ2-2
CASRASGVSYNEQFF,TGTGCCAGCAGAGCCTCGGGGGTCTCCTACAATGAGCAGTTCTTC,.,.,TRBV7-2,TRBJ2-1
CASHSGTSEYNEQFF,TGTGCCAGCCATTCCGGGACTAGCGAATACAATGAGCAGTTCTTC,.,TRBD2,TRBV6-4,TRBJ2-1